Listed below are T cell receptor beta chains from one sample, sequenced in a study of cytomegalovirus exposure and HLA in healthy donors. The table came from immunoSEQ multiplex PCR; TCRdb's copy has only in-frame clones and leaves some out. This sample yields under 200,000 clones, of which almost 85% are seen a single time; 0.5% to 0.55% belongs to the top ten. Sequenced sample: PBMCs. These TCRs come from a woman between 50 and 59 years old in good health and CMV-seronegative. The CDR3 runs from the conserved cysteine through the conserved F or W. D genes are given only for firm matches. Expanded clones get a size class; other rows say once, few or many, or leave the size out.

D gene | clone size | J gene | V gene | CDR3 protein | CDR3 DNA
NA | NA | TRBJ1-6 | TRBV27 | CASRGAWNSPLHF | TGTGCCAGCAGGGGCGCGTGGAATTCACCCCTCCACTTT
TRBD1 | NA | TRBJ2-1 | TRBV9 | CASSGGQGWNNEQFF | TGTGCCAGCAGCGGGGGACAGGGGTGGAACAATGAGCAGTTCTTC
TRBD2 | NA | TRBJ2-4 | TRBV5-1 | CASRGLAKNSQYF | TGCGCCAGCAGGGGACTAGCCAAAAACAGTCAGTACTTC
TRBD1 | NA | TRBJ1-4 | TRBV6-5 | CASSYTRQGTNEKLFF | TGTGCCAGCAGTTACACGAGACAGGGGACTAATGAAAAACTGTTTTTT
NA | NA | TRBJ2-1 | TRBV10-1 | CASSDSLELNNEQFF | TGCGCCAGCAGTGATAGTTTAGAACTAAACAATGAGCAGTTCTTC
NA | NA | TRBJ1-3 | TRBV9 | CASSVQGENTIYF | TGTGCCAGCAGCGTGCAGGGTGAAAACACCATATATTTT
TRBD2 | NA | TRBJ2-1 | TRBV4-2 | CASSQRLAGAYNEQFF | TGTGCCAGCAGCCAACGACTAGCGGGAGCTTACAATGAGCAGTTCTTC
NA | NA | TRBJ1-2 | TRBV11-2 | CASSLGQNYGYTF | TGTGCCAGCAGCTTAGGACAGAACTATGGCTACACCTTC
TRBD2 | NA | TRBJ2-4 | TRBV27 | CASSPIRTSGRRHF | TGTGCCAGCAGTCCGATACGGACTAGCGGGAGGCGCCACTTC
TRBD2 | NA | TRBJ2-4 | TRBV10-3 | CAISASAGGNIQYF | TGTGCCATCAGCGCTAGCGCGGGGGGAAACATTCAGTACTTC
NA | NA | TRBJ1-2 | TRBV28 | CASSFPLGPSNYGYTF | TGTGCCAGCTCATTCCCCTTGGGCCCTAGCAACTATGGCTACACCTTC
NA | NA | TRBJ2-2 | TRBV29-1 | CSVESLVGGELFF | TGCAGCGTTGAGTCCCTAGTTGGAGGGGAGCTGTTTTTT
NA | NA | TRBJ1-1 | TRBV28 | CASSLGLRRSRVRLNTEAFF | TGTGCCAGCAGTTTAGGATTGAGAAGGAGTAGAGTGCGATTGAACACTGAAGCTTTCTTT
TRBD2 | NA | TRBJ2-1 | TRBV19 | CASSIIAGGLSYNEQFF | TGTGCCAGTAGTATTATAGCGGGGGGCCTCTCCTACAATGAGCAGTTCTTC
NA | NA | TRBJ1-2 | TRBV7-9 | CASSPRDAGGYTF | TGTGCCAGCAGCCCTCGAGATGCGGGTGGCTACACCTTC
NA | NA | TRBJ1-1 | TRBV5-1 | CASSLKGPNTEAFF | TGCGCCAGCAGCTTAAAGGGGCCGAACACTGAAGCTTTCTTT
NA | NA | TRBJ1-6 | TRBV30 | CAWSVRLAAFRLNSPLHF | TGTGCCTGGAGTGTAAGGCTCGCGGCATTCCGCCTGAATTCACCCCTCCACTTT
NA | NA | TRBJ2-7 | TRBV5-6 | CASSLTGNPYEQYF | TGTGCCAGCAGCTTAACCGGGAACCCCTACGAGCAGTACTTC
NA | NA | TRBJ1-3 | TRBV27 | CASSPGGPGNTIYF | TGTGCCAGCAGTCCGGGGGGCCCTGGAAACACCATATATTTT
TRBD2 | NA | TRBJ2-7 | TRBV5-1 | CASSLASGGRASYEQYF | TGCGCCAGCAGCTTGGCTTCCGGCGGGAGGGCTAGCTACGAGCAGTACTTC
TRBD2 | once | TRBJ2-3 | TRBV4-3 | CASSQGGGGVTDTQYF | TGCGCCAGCAGCCAAGGGGGCGGGGGGGTCACAGATACGCAGTATTTT
TRBD2 | NA | TRBJ2-5 | TRBV5-4 | CASSPGTSGGAGETQYF | TGTGCCAGCAGCCCAGGGACTAGCGGGGGGGCCGGAGAGACCCAGTACTTC
NA | NA | TRBJ1-3 | TRBV6-1 | CASSDGLYSGNTIYF | TGTGCCAGCAGTGATGGGCTTTACTCTGGAAACACCATATATTTT
TRBD2 | NA | TRBJ2-1 | TRBV11-2 | CASTQTSGSGLGYNEQFF | TGTGCCAGCACCCAGACTAGCGGGAGTGGCCTGGGCTACAATGAGCAGTTCTTC
TRBD1 | once | TRBJ2-3 | TRBV2 | CASTGRDRGTDTQYF | TGTGCCAGCACCGGTCGAGACAGGGGTACAGATACGCAGTATTTT
TRBD2 | NA | TRBJ2-1 | TRBV27 | CASTGLAGRNEQFF | TGTGCCAGCACCGGACTAGCGGGAAGGAATGAGCAGTTCTTC
NA | NA | TRBJ1-1 | TRBV7-2 | CASSVSAGITEAFF | TGTGCCAGCAGCGTAAGCGCAGGGATCACTGAAGCTTTCTTT
NA | NA | TRBJ1-4 | TRBV27 | CASRLLGARGEKLFF | TGTGCCAGCAGACTCCTAGGGGCGCGGGGTGAAAAACTGTTTTTT
NA | NA | TRBJ2-1 | TRBV10-1 | CASSDREGWPNNEQFF | TGCGCCAGCAGTGACCGTGAGGGCTGGCCCAACAATGAGCAGTTCTTC
TRBD1 | NA | TRBJ2-7 | TRBV18 | CASSLSRDRSSYEQYF | TGTGCCAGCTCTCTCAGCCGGGACAGGAGCTCCTACGAGCAGTACTTC
TRBD2 | few | TRBJ2-5 | TRBV5-6 | CASSLVLAGGSETQYF | TGTGCCAGCAGCTTGGTACTAGCGGGAGGGTCGGAGACCCAGTACTTC
TRBD1 | NA | TRBJ1-5 | TRBV28 | CAINNDRVGQPQHF | TGTGCCATAAATAACGACAGGGTAGGTCAGCCCCAGCATTTT
NA | few | TRBJ2-5 | TRBV6-5 | CASTVRVDETQYF | TGTGCCAGCACCGTGAGGGTTGACGAGACCCAGTACTTC
NA | NA | TRBJ2-1 | TRBV29-1 | CSVVKAGNEQFF | TGCAGCGTTGTCAAGGCGGGGAATGAGCAGTTCTTC
TRBD2 | NA | TRBJ2-3 | TRBV29-1 | CSVLAGATRSLTDTQYF | TGCAGCGTTCTAGCGGGGGCCACTCGCTCACTCACAGATACGCAGTATTTT
NA | NA | TRBJ1-4 | TRBV19 | CASSGYRESNEKLFF | TGTGCCAGTAGTGGATACAGGGAATCTAATGAAAAACTGTTTTTT
NA | NA | TRBJ2-7 | TRBV27 | CASSWTDDYEQYF | TGTGCCAGCAGTTGGACAGATGACTACGAGCAGTACTTC
NA | NA | TRBJ2-7 | TRBV11-3 | CASSLGYSYEQYF | TGTGCCAGCAGCTTGGGCTACTCCTACGAGCAGTACTTC
TRBD1 | NA | TRBJ2-3 | TRBV15 | CATLGTGRSSTDTQYF | TGTGCCACCCTTGGGACAGGGAGATCTAGCACAGATACGCAGTATTTT
TRBD2 | NA | TRBJ2-3 | TRBV25-1 | CASLSRDYSGYTDTQYF | TGTGCCAGCTTGAGTCGGGACTATAGCGGCTACACAGATACGCAGTATTTT
TRBD1 | NA | TRBJ1-2 | TRBV7-2 | CASSNIRGQGRGYTF | TGTGCCAGCAGCAATATAAGGGGACAGGGTAGGGGCTACACCTTC
TRBD1 | NA | TRBJ2-5 | TRBV7-8 | CASSLRDRGVRGETQYF | TGTGCCAGCAGCTTAAGGGACAGGGGCGTGAGGGGAGAGACCCAGTACTTC
NA | NA | TRBJ1-1 | TRBV7-8 | CASSHELAGNTEAFF | TGTGCCAGCAGCCATGAATTAGCGGGGAACACTGAAGCTTTCTTT
TRBD1 | NA | TRBJ2-4 | TRBV19 | CASSGQGWTKNIQYF | TGTGCCAGCAGCGGACAGGGATGGACCAAAAACATTCAGTACTTC
TRBD1 | once | TRBJ2-3 | TRBV11-3 | CASSAGTGSSTDTQYF | TGTGCCAGCAGCGCCGGGACAGGGTCTAGCACAGATACGCAGTATTTT
NA | NA | TRBJ2-3 | TRBV19 | CASSPQGQSTDTQYF | TGTGCCAGTAGTCCACAGGGCCAATCCACAGATACGCAGTATTTT
TRBD2 | NA | TRBJ2-3 | TRBV27 | CASSLTSGGDTDTQYF | TGTGCCAGCAGTTTGACTAGCGGGGGGGACACAGATACGCAGTATTTT
NA | NA | TRBJ1-2 | TRBV28 | CASSLGSQNYGYTF | TGTGCCAGCAGTTTGGGCAGCCAAAACTATGGCTACACCTTC
NA | NA | TRBJ1-1 | TRBV19 | CASGEVAGNTEAFF | TGTGCCAGTGGGGAGGTGGCGGGGAACACTGAAGCTTTCTTT
NA | few | TRBJ2-1 | TRBV28 | CASSLSGPNEQFF | TGTGCCAGCAGTTTATCCGGTCCCAATGAGCAGTTCTTC
NA | NA | TRBJ1-2 | TRBV30 | CAWSKGAYGYTF | TGTGCCTGGAGTAAAGGGGCCTATGGCTACACCTTC
TRBD1 | NA | TRBJ1-4 | TRBV2 | CASSVRQGELEKLFF | TGTGCCAGCAGTGTGAGACAGGGCGAATTGGAAAAACTGTTTTTT
TRBD1 | once | TRBJ2-7 | TRBV5-1 | CASIPGQGANVAEQYF | TGCGCCAGCATTCCGGGACAGGGGGCCAATGTCGCCGAGCAGTACTTC
TRBD1 | NA | TRBJ2-7 | TRBV6-1 | CASSEMPGQGTYEQYF | TGTGCCAGCAGTGAAATGCCGGGACAGGGGACCTACGAGCAGTACTTC
TRBD2 | NA | TRBJ2-7 | TRBV9 | CASSVGWGLANEQYF | TGTGCCAGCAGCGTAGGGTGGGGACTAGCGAACGAGCAGTACTTC
TRBD2 | once | TRBJ2-3 | TRBV7-9 | CASTQAGGTDTQYF | TGTGCCAGCACTCAAGCGGGGGGCACAGATACGCAGTATTTT
NA | once | TRBJ1-2 | TRBV7-9 | CASRGATSTLYGYTF | TGTGCCAGCAGGGGGGCCACCTCCACCCTATATGGCTACACCTTC
NA | NA | TRBJ1-4 | TRBV7-6 | CASSLVAGGIREKLFF | TGTGCCAGCAGCTTAGTAGCCGGGGGTATTCGGGAAAAACTGTTTTTT
TRBD2 | NA | TRBJ2-3 | TRBV5-4 | CASSSELAGGGTDTQYF | TGTGCCAGCAGCTCAGAACTAGCGGGAGGTGGGACAGATACGCAGTATTTT